These T cell receptor beta chains were read from a single sample in a study of cytomegalovirus exposure and HLA in healthy donors. Clones were read by immunoSEQ multiplex PCR, and TCRdb kept only the in-frame ones, dropping some. The top ten clones hold approximately 2.6% of a sample with over 200,000 clones, more than 60% of them seen once. The sample consisted of PBMCs. The source is a woman aged 60-75 years in good health and CMV-seropositive. CDR3s include the opening cysteine and the closing phenylalanine or tryptophan. A D gene is named only where the DNA matches it firmly. Clone size is not always given. Where it is, it says once, few, many or a class for expanded clones.

V	J	D	size	DNA	CDR3
TRBV7-2	TRBJ2-1	.	.	TGTGCCAGCAGCTTAGGGCTACAGAACAATGAGCAGTTCTTC	CASSLGLQNNEQFF
TRBV7-3	TRBJ2-3	.	.	TGTGCCAGCAGCCCGGGACTTAGCACAGATACGCAGTATTTT	CASSPGLSTDTQYF
TRBV5-4	TRBJ2-2	.	.	TGTGCCAGCAGCCCGGGGGTGAGCTTCACCGGGGAGCTGTTTTTT	CASSPGVSFTGELFF
TRBV10-3	TRBJ2-7	TRBD1	.	TGTGCCAATGCGGGACAGGGGGGCTGGCAGTACTTC	CANAGQGGWQYF
TRBV19	TRBJ2-3	TRBD2	.	TGTGCCAGTAGTATCACCGGGGGAGGGGATACGCAGTATTTT	CASSITGGGDTQYF
TRBV27	TRBJ2-7	TRBD2	once	TGTGCCAGCAGTCGGACTAGCGGGGGGAGTTACGAGCAGTACTTC	CASSRTSGGSYEQYF
TRBV5-1	TRBJ1-2	.	.	TGCGCCAGCAGCTTGGATCAGGGTAACTATGGCTACACCTTC	CASSLDQGNYGYTF
TRBV5-6	TRBJ2-2	.	.	TGTGCCAGCAGCTTGGGGTTGGGACACAACACCGGGGAGCTGTTTTTT	CASSLGLGHNTGELFF
TRBV27	TRBJ2-3	TRBD1	.	TGTGCCAGCAGTACCTGGACAGGGTACACAGATACGCAGTATTTT	CASSTWTGYTDTQYF
TRBV7-9	TRBJ2-2	.	.	TGTGCCAGCACCCCCGTCCGGGAGCTGTTTTTT	CASTPVRELFF
TRBV19	TRBJ2-1	TRBD2	.	TGTGCCAGTAGTATGAGTAGCGGGGGACTGCAGCAGTTCTTC	CASSMSSGGLQQFF
TRBV5-1	TRBJ2-3	.	.	TGCGCCAGCAGCAAGCGGACAGTGGGAGATACGCAGTATTTT	CASSKRTVGDTQYF
TRBV19	TRBJ1-5	TRBD1	.	TGTGCCAGTAGTCCCTGGACAGGAGCAGATCAGCCCCAGCATTTT	CASSPWTGADQPQHF
TRBV25-1	TRBJ2-7	TRBD1	few	TGTGCCAGCAGTGCTAGACAGGGGTCCTACGAGCAGTACTTC	CASSARQGSYEQYF
TRBV18	TRBJ1-3	.	.	TGTGCCAGCTCATATACAGGGATCTCTGGAAACACCATATATTTT	CASSYTGISGNTIYF
TRBV18	TRBJ2-5	.	.	TGTGCCAGCGGGCACAGGGAGCAAGAGACCCAGTACTTC	CASGHREQETQYF
TRBV11-1	TRBJ1-1	.	.	TGTGCCAGCAGCTCACAATCTGATACGGGAGCTTTCTTT	CASSSQSDTGAFF
TRBV6-9	TRBJ2-1	TRBD2	.	TGTGCCAGCAGTTATGCGGGAGACCACAATGAGCAGTTCTTC	CASSYAGDHNEQFF
TRBV2	TRBJ1-2	TRBD1	.	TGTGCCAGCTCTTTGGGACAGCGATATGGCTACACCTTC	CASSLGQRYGYTF
TRBV6-6	TRBJ1-1	TRBD1	.	TGTGCCAGCAATCTACAGGGGGCGAGGACTTTCTTT	CASNLQGARTFF
TRBV5-4	TRBJ2-1	TRBD2	.	TGTGCCAGCAGCCCTAGCGGGGGGGCCTACAATGAGCAGTTCTTC	CASSPSGGAYNEQFF
TRBV6-5	TRBJ2-1	TRBD2	.	TGTGCCAGCAGTAGTTCGGGACTAGCCCACAATGAGCAGTTCTTC	CASSSSGLAHNEQFF
TRBV11-1	TRBJ2-5	TRBD1	.	TGTGCCAGCAGCTCCCCCGGGACAGGGGGCGAGACCCAGTACTTC	CASSSPGTGGETQYF
TRBV9	TRBJ2-7	.	once	TGTGCCAGCAGCGTAGGGAGGTGGAACACCTACGAGCAGTACTTC	CASSVGRWNTYEQYF
TRBV7-2	TRBJ1-3	TRBD1	few	TGTGCCAGCAGCATTATCCGGGACAGCGGAAACACCATATATTTT	CASSIIRDSGNTIYF
TRBV4-2	TRBJ2-7	.	.	TGTGCCAGCAGCCCCGCCCGGGGGACCGCCCTCTCCTACGAGCAGTACTTC	CASSPARGTALSYEQYF
TRBV1	TRBJ2-7	.	few	TGCACCAGCAGCCAGATGGCTACAGGGGGGAAACCTTACGAGCAGTACTTC	CTSSQMATGGKPYEQYF
TRBV27	TRBJ1-1	.	.	TGTGCCAGCAGTTTATGGCAGATGAACACTGAAGCTTTCTTT	CASSLWQMNTEAFF
TRBV5-6	TRBJ1-2	.	.	TGTGCCAGCAGCTTACTCGGAGCTACTAACTATGGCTACACCTTC	CASSLLGATNYGYTF
TRBV30	TRBJ1-3	.	.	TGTGCCTGGAGTACAAGAAACACCATATATTTT	CAWSTRNTIYF
TRBV30	TRBJ2-7	.	.	TGTGCCTGGAGTTTACTGGGGAGTCCCTACGAGCAGTACTTC	CAWSLLGSPYEQYF
TRBV6-5	TRBJ1-1	TRBD1	.	TGTGCCAGCAGTTTCGGACAGGGGTTGAACACTGAAGCTTTCTTT	CASSFGQGLNTEAFF
TRBV18	TRBJ2-2	TRBD1	.	TGTGCCAGCTCAGTCACAGGGGGCGCGGAGCCCGGGGAGCTGTTTTTT	CASSVTGGAEPGELFF
TRBV9	TRBJ2-1	TRBD2	once	TGTGCCAGCAGTGCGGGAGGGGGTCTTGAGCAGTTCTTC	CASSAGGGLEQFF
TRBV7-2	TRBJ2-2	TRBD1	.	TGTGCCAGCAACCGCGGGACAGGGACCGGGGAGCTGTTTTTT	CASNRGTGTGELFF
TRBV28	TRBJ1-1	TRBD1	.	TGTGCCAGCAGTTTATCCCTTCGTCGGGACAGGGTGAACACTGAAGCTTTCTTT	CASSLSLRRDRVNTEAFF
TRBV5-5	TRBJ2-1	.	.	TGTGCCAGCAGCGTTCTGTTGAATGAGCAGTTCTTC	CASSVLLNEQFF
TRBV30	TRBJ1-4	.	few	TGTGCCTGGAGGGCCCCCAGTTTAACTAATGAAAAACTGTTTTTT	CAWRAPSLTNEKLFF
TRBV4-2	TRBJ2-2	.	.	TGTGCCAGCAGCTCAGACGGAGGGAAGGCCGGGGAGCTGTTTTTT	CASSSDGGKAGELFF
TRBV28	TRBJ2-5	.	.	TGTGCCAGCAGTGTAAACCAGGATAAGCAAGAGACCCAGTACTTC	CASSVNQDKQETQYF
TRBV28	TRBJ2-7	TRBD2	.	TGTGCCAGCAGTTCTGTTTTCGGGGGCGGGGGGTTCTACGAGCAGTACTTC	CASSSVFGGGGFYEQYF
TRBV30	TRBJ1-6	TRBD1	once	TGTGCCTGGAGTGCACGGACAGGGGGCTTTTCACCCCTCCACTTT	CAWSARTGGFSPLHF
TRBV7-9	TRBJ1-1	.	.	TGTGCCAGCAGCATTGGACGGGGTGAAGCTTTCTTT	CASSIGRGEAFF